The sequence of this T cell receptor beta chain was determined in a study of beta chain features in type 1 diabetes. The study's findings and limits: With patients and controls alike, PCR might favor shorter templates to an equal degree. Type 1 diabetes patients had fewer VDJ junction insertions and more deletions.

The V segment lost 2 bases and the J segment 4 bases; nucleotides outside the gene matches: 6. CDR1 SGHDT and CDR2 YYEEEE come from the germline V gene. The CDR3 is 15 residues long. Markers CD45RO/CCR7/CD25/CD127/CD95/CD27 served to sort CD4+ naive, central memory, regulatory and stem cell-like memory cells. Sorting produced populations that all topped 95% purity. In its sample, this clone was seen a few times. What it binds is not known. Since all of the isolated RNA was reverse transcribed, expressed TCRB transcripts were what got sequenced. TCRdb's table, derived via immunoSEQ multiplex PCR, lists solely in-frame clones and lacks some. The sample carries 130,000 or so clones, approximately 9.8% recorded once.

Source material: central memory CD4+ T cells from blood. The gene calls are TRBV5-6 and TRBJ2-1; 7 bases line up with TRBD1. This clonotype originated in a woman aged 40-49 years in good health. This CDR3 reads CASSLEGTAYNEQFF. CDR3 nucleotides: TGTGCCAGCAGCTTAGAGGGGACAGCATACAATGAGCAGTTCTTC.